Each of the 3 T cell receptor beta chains below was sequenced from the same sample in a study of Ad26.COV2.S vaccination and SARS-CoV-2 variants. The treatment here: around 19 received Ad26.COV2.S at low or high dose, single or two shots; several received placebo; per-sample allocation not given. The investigators took samples on day 63 after the first vaccine or placebo injection. Libraries were prepared by immunoSEQ multiplex PCR; TCRdb keeps only in-frame clonotypes and omits some of them. The sample lists 440,000 or so clones; roughly 91% were seen once. The source was peripheral blood, collected in a trial of Ad26.COV2.S vaccine versus placebo. The receptors come from a person aged 18 to 59 who received the Ad26.COV2.S COVID-19 vaccine or a placebo.

V usage is TRBV25-1 and J usage is TRBJ1-1; D may be TRBD1 (5 bases). The V and J ends lost 7 bases and 1 base respectively, with 10 bases between them. The germline V gene has CDR1 MGHDK and CDR2 SYGVNS. The CDR3 contains 13 residues. CDR3 coding DNA: TGTGCCAGCAAAGGGGAAGGGAACACTGAAGCTTTCTTT. Its protein product is CASKGEGNTEAFF.

DNA of the CDR3: TGTGCCAGCAGCTTTGGATGGGAGACCCAGTACTTC. This gives the protein CASSFGWETQYF. The chain recombines TRBV11-1 with TRBJ2-5; no clear D. Germline V gives CDR1 SGHAT, CDR2 FQDESV (reference sequence). Trimming pared 3 bases from V and 5 bases from J, leaving 7 bases between. CDR3 length equals 12 residues.

The V and J genes are TRBV4-2 and TRBJ2-5; 12 positions match TRBD2. The CDR3 has 16 amino acids. Trimming at V came to 0 bases and at J to 5 bases, leaving 4 bases not matched to a gene. Germline V gene sequence: CDR1 LGHNA, CDR2 YNFKEQ. The CDR3 nucleotides read TGTGCCAGCAGCCAAGAGACTAGCGGGAGCCGGGAGACCCAGTACTTC. Translation gives CASSQETSGSRETQYF.